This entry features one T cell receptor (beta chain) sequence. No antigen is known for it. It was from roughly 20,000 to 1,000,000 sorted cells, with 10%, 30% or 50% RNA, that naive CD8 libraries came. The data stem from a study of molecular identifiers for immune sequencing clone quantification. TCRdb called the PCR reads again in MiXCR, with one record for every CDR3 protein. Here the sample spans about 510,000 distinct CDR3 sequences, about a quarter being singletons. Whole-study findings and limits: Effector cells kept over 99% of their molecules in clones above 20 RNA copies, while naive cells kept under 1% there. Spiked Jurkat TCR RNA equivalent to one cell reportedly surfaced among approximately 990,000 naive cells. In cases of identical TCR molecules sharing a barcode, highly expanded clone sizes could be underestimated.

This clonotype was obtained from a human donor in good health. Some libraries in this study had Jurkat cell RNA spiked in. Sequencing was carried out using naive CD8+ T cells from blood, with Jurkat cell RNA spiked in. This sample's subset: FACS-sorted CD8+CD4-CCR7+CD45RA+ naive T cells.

The CDR3 sequence is CASSIKAGGTEAFF. DNA for the CDR3: TGTGCCAGTAGTATAAAGGCAGGCGGGACTGAAGCTTTCTTT. The chain has TRBV19 and TRBJ1-1; D gene unclear. The CDR3 covers 14 residues. In germline, CDR1 is LNHDA, CDR2 SQIVND (reference sequence). The ends were cut back, 2 bases at V and 5 bases at J, with 12 bases in the middle. Filled out from reference TRBV19 and TRBJ1-1, the complete variable domain reads DGGITQSPKYLFRKEGQNVTLSCEQNLNHDAMYWYRQDPGQGLRLIYYSQIVNDFQKGDIAEGYSVSREKKESFPLTVTSAQKNPTAFYLCASSIKAGGTEAFFGQGTRLTVV.